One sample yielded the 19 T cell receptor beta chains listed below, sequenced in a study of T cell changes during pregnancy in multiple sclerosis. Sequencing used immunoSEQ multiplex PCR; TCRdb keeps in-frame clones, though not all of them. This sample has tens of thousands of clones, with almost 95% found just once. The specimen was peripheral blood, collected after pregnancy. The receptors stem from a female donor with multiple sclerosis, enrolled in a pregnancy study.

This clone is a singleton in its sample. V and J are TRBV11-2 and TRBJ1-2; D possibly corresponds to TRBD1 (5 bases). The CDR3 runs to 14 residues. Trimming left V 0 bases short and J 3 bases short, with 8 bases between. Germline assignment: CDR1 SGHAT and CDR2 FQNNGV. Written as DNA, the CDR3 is TGTGCCAGCAGCTTAGATCGGGGGTACTATGGCTACACCTTC. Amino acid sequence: CASSLDRGYYGYTF.

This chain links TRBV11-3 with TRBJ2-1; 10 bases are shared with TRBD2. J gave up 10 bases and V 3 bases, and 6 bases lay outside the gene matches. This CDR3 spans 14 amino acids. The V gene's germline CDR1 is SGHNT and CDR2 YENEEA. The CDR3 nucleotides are TGTGCCAGCAGCTTGACTAAGCGGGGGGGCGAGCAGTTCTTC. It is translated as CASSLTKRGGEQFF.

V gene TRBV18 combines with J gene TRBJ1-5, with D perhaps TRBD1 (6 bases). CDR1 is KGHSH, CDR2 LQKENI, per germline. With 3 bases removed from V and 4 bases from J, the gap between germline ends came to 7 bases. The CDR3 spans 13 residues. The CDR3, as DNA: TGTGCCAGCTCACCCGGACAGAATCAGCCCCAGCATTTT. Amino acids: CASSPGQNQPQHF.

The CDR3 reads CASSGTGSYNSPLHF. The CDR3, as DNA: TGTGCCAGCAGTGGGACAGGGTCCTATAATTCACCCCTCCACTTT. The V and J genes are TRBV25-1 and TRBJ1-6; TRBD1 aligns across 8 bases. The CDR3 has 15 amino acids. J was trimmed by 1 base and V by 4 bases; bases with no gene match: 0. Germline CDR1 reads MGHDK; CDR2 reads SYGVNS.

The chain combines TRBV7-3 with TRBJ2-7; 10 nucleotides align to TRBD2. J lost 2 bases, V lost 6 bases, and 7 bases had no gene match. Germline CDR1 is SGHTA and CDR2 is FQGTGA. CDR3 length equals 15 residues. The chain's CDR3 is CASSWGSGGAYEQYF. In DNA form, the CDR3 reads TGTGCCAGCAGTTGGGGGAGCGGGGGGGCCTACGAGCAGTACTTC.

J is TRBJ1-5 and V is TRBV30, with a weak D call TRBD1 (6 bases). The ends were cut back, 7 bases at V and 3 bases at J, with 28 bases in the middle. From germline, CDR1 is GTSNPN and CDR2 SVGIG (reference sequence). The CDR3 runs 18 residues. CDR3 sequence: CAFPKGETRGFHNQPQHF. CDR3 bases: TGTGCCTTCCCCAAGGGGGAAACGAGGGGGTTTCACAATCAGCCCCAGCATTTT.

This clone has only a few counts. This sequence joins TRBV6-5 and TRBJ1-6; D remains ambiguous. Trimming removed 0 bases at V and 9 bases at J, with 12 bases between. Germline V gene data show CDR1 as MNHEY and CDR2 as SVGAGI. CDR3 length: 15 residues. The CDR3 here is CASSYSREVGSPLHF. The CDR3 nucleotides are TGTGCCAGCAGTTACTCGAGGGAGGTTGGTTCACCCCTCCACTTT.

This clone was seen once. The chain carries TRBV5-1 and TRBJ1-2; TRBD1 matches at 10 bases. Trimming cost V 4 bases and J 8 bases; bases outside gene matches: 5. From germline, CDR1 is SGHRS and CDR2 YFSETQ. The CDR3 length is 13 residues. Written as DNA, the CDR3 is TGCGCCAGCAGCCCCGGGACAGGGGTAGGCTACACCTTC. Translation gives CASSPGTGVGYTF.

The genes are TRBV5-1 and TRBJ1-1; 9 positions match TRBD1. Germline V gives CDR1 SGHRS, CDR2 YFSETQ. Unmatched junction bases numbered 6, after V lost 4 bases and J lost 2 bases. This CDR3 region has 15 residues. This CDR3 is CASSLSGQGNTEAFF. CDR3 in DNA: TGCGCCAGCAGCCTATCGGGACAGGGAAACACTGAAGCTTTCTTT.

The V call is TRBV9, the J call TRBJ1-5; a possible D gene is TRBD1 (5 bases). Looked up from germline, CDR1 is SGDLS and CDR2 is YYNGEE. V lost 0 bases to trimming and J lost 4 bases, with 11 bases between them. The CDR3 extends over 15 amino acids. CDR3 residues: CASSVAGGWNQPQHF. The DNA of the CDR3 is TGTGCCAGCAGCGTAGCCGGGGGATGGAATCAGCCCCAGCATTTT.

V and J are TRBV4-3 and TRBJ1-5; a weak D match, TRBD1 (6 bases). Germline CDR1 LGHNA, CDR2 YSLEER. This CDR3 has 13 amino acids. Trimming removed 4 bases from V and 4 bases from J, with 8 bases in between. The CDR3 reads CASSLGQNQPQHF. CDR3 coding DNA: TGCGCCAGCAGCCTTGGACAGAATCAGCCCCAGCATTTT.

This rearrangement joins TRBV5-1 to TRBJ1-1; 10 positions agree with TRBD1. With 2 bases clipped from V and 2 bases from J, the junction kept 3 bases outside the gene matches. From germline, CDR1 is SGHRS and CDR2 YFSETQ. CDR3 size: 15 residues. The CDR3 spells CASSFGDRGNTEAFF. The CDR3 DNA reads TGCGCCAGCAGCTTCGGGGACAGGGGTAACACTGAAGCTTTCTTT.

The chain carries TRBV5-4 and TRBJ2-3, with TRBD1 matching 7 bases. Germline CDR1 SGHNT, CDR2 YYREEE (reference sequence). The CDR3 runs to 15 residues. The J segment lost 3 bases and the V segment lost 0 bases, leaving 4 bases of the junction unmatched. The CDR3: CASSLEAGGTDTQYF. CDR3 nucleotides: TGTGCCAGCAGCTTGGAGGCAGGGGGAACAGATACGCAGTATTTT. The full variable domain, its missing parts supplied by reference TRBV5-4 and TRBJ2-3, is ETGVTQSPTHLIKTRGQQVTLRCSSQSGHNTVSWYQQALGQGPQFIFQYYREEENGRGNFPPRFSGLQFPNYSSELNVNALELDDSALYLCASSLEAGGTDTQYFGPGTRLTVL.

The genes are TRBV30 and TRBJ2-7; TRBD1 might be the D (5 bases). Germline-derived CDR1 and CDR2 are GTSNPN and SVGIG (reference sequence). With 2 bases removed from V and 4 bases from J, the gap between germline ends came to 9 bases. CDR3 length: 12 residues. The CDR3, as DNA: TGTGCCTGGAGTCTAGACAGTTACGAGCAGTACTTC. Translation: CAWSLDSYEQYF.

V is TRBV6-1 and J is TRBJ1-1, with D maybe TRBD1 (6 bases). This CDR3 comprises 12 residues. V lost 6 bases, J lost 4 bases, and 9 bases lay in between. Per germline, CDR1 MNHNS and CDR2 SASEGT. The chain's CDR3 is CASSYRVTEAFF. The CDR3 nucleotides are TGTGCCAGCAGCTACAGGGTCACTGAAGCTTTCTTT.

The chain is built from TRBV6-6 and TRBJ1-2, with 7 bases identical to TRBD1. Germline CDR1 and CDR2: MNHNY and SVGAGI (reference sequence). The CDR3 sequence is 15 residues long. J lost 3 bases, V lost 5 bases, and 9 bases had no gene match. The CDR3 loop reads CASSTSGQADYGYTF. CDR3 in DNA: TGTGCCAGCAGTACCTCCGGACAGGCCGACTATGGCTACACCTTC.

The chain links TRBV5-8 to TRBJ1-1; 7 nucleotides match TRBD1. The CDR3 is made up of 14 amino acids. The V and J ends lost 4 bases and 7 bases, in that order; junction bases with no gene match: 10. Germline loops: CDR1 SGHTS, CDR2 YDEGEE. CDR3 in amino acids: CASSRDRAQDEAFF. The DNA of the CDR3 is TGTGCCAGCAGCCGAGACAGGGCCCAGGATGAAGCTTTCTTT.

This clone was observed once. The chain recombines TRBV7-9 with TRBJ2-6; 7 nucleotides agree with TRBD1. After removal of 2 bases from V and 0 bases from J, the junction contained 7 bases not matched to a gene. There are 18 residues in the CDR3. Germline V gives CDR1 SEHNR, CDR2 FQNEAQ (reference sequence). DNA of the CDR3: TGTGCCAGCAGCTTATGGGGGACAGCACCCTCTGGGGCCAACGTCCTGACTTTC. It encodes CASSLWGTAPSGANVLTF.

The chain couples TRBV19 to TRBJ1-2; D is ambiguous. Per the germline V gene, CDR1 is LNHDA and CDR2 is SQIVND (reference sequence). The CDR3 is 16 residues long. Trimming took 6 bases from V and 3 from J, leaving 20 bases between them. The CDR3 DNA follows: TGTGCCAGTAGGGCCCGGGGAGCGGTTTTGGACTATGGCTACACCTTC. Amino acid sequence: CASRARGAVLDYGYTF. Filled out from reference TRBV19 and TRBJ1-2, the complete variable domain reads DGGITQSPKYLFRKEGQNVTLSCEQNLNHDAMYWYRQDPGQGLRLIYYSQIVNDFQKGDIAEGYSVSREKKESFPLTVTSAQKNPTAFYLCASRARGAVLDYGYTFGSGTRLTVV.